This TCR beta chain was documented in a study of T cell responses to AZD1222 COVID-19 vaccine. Findings of the study overall: After the peak T cell response, and only then, were repertoires sampled.

Worth noting for this clone: Its target is unknown.

CDR1 and CDR2 from the germline V gene are SGHDN and FVKESK. The germline V and J ends were trimmed by 1 base and 0 bases, with 10 bases remaining between them. This CDR3 spans 16 amino acids. Libraries were prepared by immunoSEQ multiplex PCR; TCRdb keeps only in-frame clonotypes and omits some of them. Of 86,000 or so clones listed, about 90% were seen once; the top ten hold approximately 10%. The TCR comes from an adult who received the AZD1222 COVID-19 vaccine. The material sequenced was peripheral blood, taken 28 days after the second AZD1222 dose. This sequence joins TRBV14 and TRBJ2-1; unclear D gene. CDR3 nucleotide sequence: TGTGCCAGCAGCCAAGGGGGATGGGTCTCCTACAATGAGCAGTTCTTC. Amino acid sequence: CASSQGGWVSYNEQFF.